These 16 T cell receptor beta chains were sequenced from one sample in a study of T cell clones after liver transplantation. The repertoire was sequenced with immunoSEQ multiplex PCR; TCRdb's copy has only in-frame clones and lacks some. The sample lists 93,000 or so clones, around 80% occurring once. The sample here was CD4+ T cells from blood, taken approximately 43 months after liver transplant. The source of these receptors is a human patient who received a liver transplant. Some T cells here may be from the graft donor.

The chain joins TRBV19 to TRBJ2-7, with a possible D match to TRBD1 (5 bases). V was shortened by 3 bases and J by 3 bases, with 18 bases between the two germline ends. Per the germline V gene, CDR1 is LNHDA and CDR2 is SQIVND (reference sequence). CDR3 length: 16 residues. CDR3 amino acids: CASSIGRSVRGYEQYF. The CDR3 DNA reads TGTGCCAGTAGTATTGGCCGATCGGTTAGGGGCTACGAGCAGTACTTC.

The chain uses TRBV2 and TRBJ1-2, with TRBD1 matching over 7 bases. The CDR3 contains 13 residues. Germline V gene sequence: CDR1 SNHLY, CDR2 FYNNEI. Trimming at V came to 3 bases and at J to 8 bases, leaving 6 bases not matched to a gene. CDR3 coding DNA: TGTGCCAGCAGTGATGGGACAGCGAAGGGCTACACCTTC. This codes for CASSDGTAKGYTF.

The chain employs TRBV28 and TRBJ1-3; D is ambiguous. Germline V lookup: CDR1 MDHEN, CDR2 SYDVKM. V gave up 3 bases and J gave up 2 bases, with 17 bases separating them. This CDR3 is built from 17 residues. CDR3 in amino acids: CASSFGRLEVPGNTIYF. In nucleotides, the CDR3 is TGTGCCAGCAGTTTTGGCAGGCTGGAGGTTCCTGGAAACACCATATATTTT.

In this sample, this clone is medium-sized. The chain links TRBV25-1 to TRBJ1-6; D ambiguous. Trimming cost V 1 base and J 9 bases, with 7 bases left between them. Germline-derived CDR1 and CDR2 are MGHDK and SYGVNS. The CDR3 contains 13 residues. DNA of the CDR3: TGTGCCAGCAGTGAATTCGTAGGTTCACCCCTCCACTTT. It yields the protein CASSEFVGSPLHF. The entire variable domain, with the rest obtained from reference TRBV25-1 and TRBJ1-6, is as follows: EADIYQTPRYLVIGTGKKITLECSQTMGHDKMYWYQQDPGMELHLIHYSYGVNSTEKGDLSSESTVSRIRTEHFPLTLESARPSHTSQYLCASSEFVGSPLHFGNGTRLTVT.

The gene calls are TRBV6-1 and TRBJ2-3; tentative D call: TRBD2 (7 bases). Trimming left V 6 bases short and J 4 bases short, with 17 bases between. This CDR3 has 15 amino acids. In germline, CDR1 is MNHNS, CDR2 SASEGT. This CDR3 reads CASSPRGASADTQYF. The CDR3 DNA follows: TGTGCCAGCAGCCCTCGGGGGGCTAGCGCAGATACGCAGTATTTT.

This chain uses TRBV6-5 with TRBJ2-7; maybe TRBD1 (6 bases). Trimming took 7 bases from V and 3 from J, leaving 16 bases between them. The CDR3 is 14 residues long. Germline V gene data show CDR1 as MNHEY and CDR2 as SVGAGI. The CDR3 sequence is CASKHYRDHYEQYF. CDR3 sequence (DNA): TGTGCCAGCAAGCACTACAGGGACCACTACGAGCAGTACTTC.

The chain uses TRBV11-3 and TRBJ1-1; D is unclear. This CDR3 has 13 amino acids. V lost 3 bases and J lost 1, with 6 bases in between. Germline V CDR1 and CDR2: SGHNT, YENEEA. CDR3: CASSFSENTEAFF. In DNA, the CDR3 is TGTGCCAGCAGCTTTTCAGAGAACACTGAAGCTTTCTTT. The full variable domain, completed using reference TRBV11-3 and TRBJ1-1, is EAGVVQSPRYKIIEKKQPVAFWCNPISGHNTLYWYLQNLGQGPELLIRYENEEAVDDSQLPKDRFSAERLKGVDSTLKIQPAELGDSAVYLCASSFSENTEAFFGQGTRLTVV.

DNA of the CDR3: TGCGCCAGCAGCTTGGACGACACTAACTATGGCTACACCTTC. Protein: CASSLDDTNYGYTF. The chain links TRBV5-1 to TRBJ1-2; D call uncertain. The V end lost 0 bases, the J end lost 0 bases, and 6 bases lay between the germline ends. The germline V gene has CDR1 SGHRS and CDR2 YFSETQ. This CDR3 comprises 14 residues.

The chain employs TRBV9 and TRBJ2-2; 11 bases align to TRBD2. J lost 2 bases, V lost 6 bases, and 6 bases had no gene match. The CDR3 runs 16 residues. The germline V gene encodes CDR1 SGDLS and CDR2 YYNGEE. CDR3 sequence: CASTLGLADNTGELFF. The CDR3 coding sequence is TGTGCCAGCACCTTGGGACTAGCGGATAACACCGGGGAGCTGTTTTTT.

The chain carries TRBV5-4 and TRBJ2-2, with D perhaps matching TRBD1 or TRBD2 (6 bases each). V dropped 3 bases and J dropped 1 base, with 25 bases sitting between them. Germline V gives CDR1 SGHNT, CDR2 YYREEE (reference sequence). CDR3 size: 20 residues. CDR3 in amino acids: CASSSLFGGTGTLNTGELFF. As DNA, the CDR3 is TGTGCCAGCAGCTCCCTATTTGGCGGGACCGGGACATTGAACACCGGGGAGCTGTTTTTT.

The chain combines TRBV6-4 with TRBJ1-1; D gene ambiguous. Trimming removed 4 bases from V and 1 base from J, with 10 bases in between. The germline CDR1 and CDR2 sequences are MRHNA and SNTAGT. CDR3 length: 14 residues. The CDR3 here is CASSVGPGNTEAFF. The CDR3 DNA reads as TGTGCCAGCAGTGTAGGTCCCGGGAACACTGAAGCTTTCTTT.

This clone came up once. Other DNA sequences from this sample encode an identical CDR3 as well. The chain carries TRBV6-6 and TRBJ1-1, with D uncertain. Germline CDR1 MNHNY, CDR2 SVGAGI (reference sequence). The V end lost 3 bases, the J end lost 1 base, and 3 bases lay between the germline ends. The CDR3 is made up of 12 amino acids. CDR3 loop: CASSYKNTEAFF. DNA of the CDR3: TGTGCCAGCAGTTATAAGAACACTGAAGCTTTCTTT.

This clone was picked up many times. The chain has TRBV6-5 and TRBJ1-6; D not resolved. Per the germline V gene, CDR1 is MNHEY and CDR2 is SVGAGI. The length of the CDR3 is 12 residues. The V end lost 4 bases, the J end lost 7 bases, and 5 bases lay between the germline ends. The chain's CDR3 is CASSSANSPLHF. The CDR3 region has the DNA TGTGCCAGCAGTTCCGCGAATTCACCCCTCCACTTT.

The chain's CDR3 is CASSESVSLNTEAFF. CDR3 DNA sequence: TGCGCCAGCAGTGAGTCGGTTAGCCTGAACACTGAAGCTTTCTTT. V and J are TRBV10-1 and TRBJ1-1; D remains ambiguous. The CDR3 has 15 amino acids. V was shortened by 0 bases and J by 0 bases, with 8 bases between the two germline ends. Germline V CDR1 and CDR2: WNHNN, SYGVQD (reference sequence).

The V gene is TRBV27, the J gene TRBJ2-2, with 16 bases aligning to TRBD2. Germline lookup yields CDR1 MNHEY and CDR2 SMNVEV (reference sequence). This CDR3 spans 16 amino acids. V dropped 10 bases and J dropped 6; count of bases not matched to a gene: 8. CDR3 loop: CATKPGLAGGAGELFF. The CDR3 bases are TGTGCCACCAAACCGGGACTAGCGGGAGGGGCCGGGGAGCTGTTTTTT.

The chain carries TRBV4-1 and TRBJ2-1, with 7 bases that match TRBD2. The germline CDR1 and CDR2 sequences are MGHRA and YSYEKL. Germline trimming cut 1 base from V and 3 bases from J; bases unmatched to any gene: 9. The CDR3 covers 17 residues. CDR3 protein: CASSQGPTGLYYNEQFF. The CDR3 nucleotides read TGCGCCAGCAGCCAAGGCCCAACGGGACTATACTACAATGAGCAGTTCTTC.